One sample yielded the 10 T cell receptor beta chains listed below, sequenced in a study of control samples from healthy donors and cancer patients. Using immunoSEQ multiplex PCR, the repertoire was profiled, and TCRdb retains in-frame clones only, with some absent. The table for this sample gives approximately 190,000 clones. The sample comprised blood. The receptors derive from a woman in her twenties or thirties in good health.

The chain carries TRBV5-1 and TRBJ2-1; D is possibly TRBD2 (5 bases). Looked up from germline, CDR1 is SGHRS and CDR2 is YFSETQ. The CDR3 contains 15 residues. V lost 4 bases and J lost 3, with 14 bases in between. CDR3 sequence: CASSNDGLDYNEQFF. The DNA of the CDR3 is TGCGCCAGCAGCAACGACGGACTGGACTACAATGAGCAGTTCTTC.

The gene calls are TRBV7-2 and TRBJ2-2; 13 bases are a match to TRBD2. Unmatched junction bases numbered 5, after V lost 4 bases and J lost 3 bases. The CDR3 has 17 residues. Per the germline V gene, CDR1 is SGHTA and CDR2 is FQGNSA. The CDR3 loop reads CASSSGGLAGYTGELFF. The CDR3 DNA is TGTGCCAGCAGCTCCGGGGGACTAGCGGGGTACACCGGGGAGCTGTTTTTT.

V gene TRBV5-1 combines with J gene TRBJ1-5; unclear D gene. The length of the CDR3 is 16 residues. Germline-derived CDR1 and CDR2 are SGHRS and YFSETQ. Trimming stripped 0 bases from V and 0 bases from J, with 10 bases between. The CDR3 sequence: CASSLGTGNSNQPQHF. CDR3 DNA: TGCGCCAGCAGCTTGGGGACTGGAAATAGCAATCAGCCCCAGCATTTT.

Here the CDR3 reads CASSLGGQGNTEAFF. CDR3 DNA sequence: TGTGCCAGCAGTCTGGGTGGACAGGGAAACACTGAAGCTTTCTTT. This chain uses TRBV28 with TRBJ1-1; 8 bases are shared with TRBD1. The CDR3 loop spans 15 amino acids. V gave up 5 bases and J gave up 2 bases; unmatched junction bases: 7. The V gene's germline CDR1 is MDHEN and CDR2 SYDVKM.

This chain joins TRBV7-9 and TRBJ2-7, with D maybe TRBD2 (6 bases). This CDR3 spans 17 amino acids. Trimming removed 1 base at V and 2 bases at J, with 18 bases between. Per the germline V gene, CDR1 is SEHNR and CDR2 is FQNEAQ (reference sequence). The CDR3 spells CASSLGATGLAPYEQYF. CDR3 bases: TGTGCCAGCAGCTTAGGAGCTACGGGACTGGCGCCCTACGAGCAGTACTTC.

The gene calls are TRBV27 and TRBJ2-5; 13 nucleotides agree with TRBD2. Looked up from germline, CDR1 is MNHEY and CDR2 is SMNVEV (reference sequence). This CDR3 spans 17 amino acids. Losses at the gene ends were 5 bases for V and 4 bases for J; bases not matched to a gene: 10. CDR3 sequence: CASSQLTSGGASETQYF. CDR3 nucleotides: TGTGCCAGCAGTCAGTTAACTAGCGGGGGGGCTTCAGAGACCCAGTACTTC.

The rearrangement links TRBV5-5 to TRBJ2-7, with D possibly being TRBD2 (6 bases). The CDR3 is 13 residues long. The germline V and J ends were trimmed by 5 bases and 4 bases, with 13 bases remaining between them. Looked up from germline, CDR1 is SGHKS and CDR2 is YYEKEE (reference sequence). The CDR3 sequence is CASRPLRGYEQYF. The CDR3 DNA reads as TGTGCCAGCAGACCACTCCGGGGGTACGAGCAGTACTTC.

This chain links TRBV12-5 with TRBJ1-2; TRBD1 agrees at 8 bases. The germline CDR1 and CDR2 sequences are LGHNT and FRNRAP. The V gene end was trimmed by 6 bases and the J gene end by 4 bases; junction bases not matched to a gene: 10. The CDR3 has 15 amino acids. CDR3 sequence: CASGTWTGSFYGYTF. CDR3 nucleotides: TGTGCTAGTGGCACCTGGACAGGGAGCTTCTATGGCTACACCTTC. Combining the CDR3 with reference TRBV12-5 and TRBJ1-2 gives the whole variable domain DARVTQTPRHKVTEMGQEVTMRCQPILGHNTVFWYRQTMMQGLELLAYFRNRAPLDDSGMPKDRFSAEMPDATLATLKIQPSEPRDSAVYFCASGTWTGSFYGYTFGSGTRLTVV.

The chain recombines TRBV30 with TRBJ1-1; TRBD1 is a possible D gene (5 bases). Germline V gene lookup returns CDR1 GTSNPN and CDR2 SVGIG (reference sequence). CDR3 length: 15 residues. The V and J ends lost 0 bases and 1 base respectively, with 12 bases between them. For the CDR3, the DNA is TGTGCCTGGAGTGTACTTACGGGACGGAACACTGAAGCTTTCTTT. It yields the protein CAWSVLTGRNTEAFF. Combining the CDR3 with reference TRBV30 and TRBJ1-1 gives the whole variable domain SQTIHQWPATLVQPVGSPLSLECTVEGTSNPNLYWYRQAAGRGLQLLFYSVGIGQISSEVPQNLSASRPQDRQFILSSKKLLLSDSGFYLCAWSVLTGRNTEAFFGQGTRLTVV.

V usage is TRBV11-2 and J usage is TRBJ1-6, with TRBD1 identical over 8 bases. The CDR3 runs to 13 residues. V was clipped by 5 bases and J by 9 bases; unmatched bases: 3. CDR1 and CDR2 from the germline V gene are SGHAT and FQNNGV. Written as DNA, the CDR3 is TGTGCCAGCAGCACAGACAGGGGTTCACCCCTCCACTTT. Amino acid sequence: CASSTDRGSPLHF.